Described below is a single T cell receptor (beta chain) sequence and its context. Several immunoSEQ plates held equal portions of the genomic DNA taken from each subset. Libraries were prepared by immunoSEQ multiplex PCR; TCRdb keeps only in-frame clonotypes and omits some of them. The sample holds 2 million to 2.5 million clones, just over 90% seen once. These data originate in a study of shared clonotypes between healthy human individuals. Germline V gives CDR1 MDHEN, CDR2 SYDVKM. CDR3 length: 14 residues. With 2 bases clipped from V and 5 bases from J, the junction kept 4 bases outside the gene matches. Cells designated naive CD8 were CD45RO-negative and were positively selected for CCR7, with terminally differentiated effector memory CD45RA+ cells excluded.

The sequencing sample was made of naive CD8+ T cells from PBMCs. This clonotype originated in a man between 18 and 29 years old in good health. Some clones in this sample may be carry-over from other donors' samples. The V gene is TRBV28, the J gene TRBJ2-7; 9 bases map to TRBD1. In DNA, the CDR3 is TGTGCCAGCAGTTTAAGACAGGGGGTCGACGAGCAGTACTTC. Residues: CASSLRQGVDEQYF.